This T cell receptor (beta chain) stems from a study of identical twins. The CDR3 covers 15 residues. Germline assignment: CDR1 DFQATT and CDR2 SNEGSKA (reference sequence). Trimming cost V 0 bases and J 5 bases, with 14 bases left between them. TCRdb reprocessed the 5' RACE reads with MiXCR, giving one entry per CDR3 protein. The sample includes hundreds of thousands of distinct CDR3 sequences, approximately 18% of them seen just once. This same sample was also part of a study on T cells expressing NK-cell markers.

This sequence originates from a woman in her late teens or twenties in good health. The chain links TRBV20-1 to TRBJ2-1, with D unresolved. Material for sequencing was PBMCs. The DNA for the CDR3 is TGCAGTGCTAGAGATGAGACCAAGGAGAACAATGAGCAGTTCTTC. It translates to CSARDETKENNEQFF.